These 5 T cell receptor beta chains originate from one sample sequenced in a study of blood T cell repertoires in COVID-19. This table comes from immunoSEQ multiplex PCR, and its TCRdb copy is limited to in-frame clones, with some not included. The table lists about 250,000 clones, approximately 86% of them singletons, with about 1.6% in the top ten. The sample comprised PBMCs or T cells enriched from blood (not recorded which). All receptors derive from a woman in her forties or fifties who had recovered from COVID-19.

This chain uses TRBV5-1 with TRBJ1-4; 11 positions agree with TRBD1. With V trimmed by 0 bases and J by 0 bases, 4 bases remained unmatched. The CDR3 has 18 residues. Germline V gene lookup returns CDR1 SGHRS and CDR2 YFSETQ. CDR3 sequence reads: CASSLAPGQGATNEKLFF. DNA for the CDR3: TGCGCCAGCAGCTTGGCCCCGGGACAGGGGGCAACTAATGAAAAACTGTTTTTT.

The CDR3 DNA sequence: TGCGCCAGCAGCCAAGATCCGGGACTAGCGGGAGTCGCCTACGAGCAGTACTTC. Residues: CASSQDPGLAGVAYEQYF. The rearrangement links TRBV4-1 to TRBJ2-7; the match to TRBD2 covers 14 bases. This CDR3 is 18 amino acids long. Trimming took 0 bases from V and 2 from J; bases not matched to a gene: 6. Per the germline V gene, CDR1 is MGHRA and CDR2 is YSYEKL.

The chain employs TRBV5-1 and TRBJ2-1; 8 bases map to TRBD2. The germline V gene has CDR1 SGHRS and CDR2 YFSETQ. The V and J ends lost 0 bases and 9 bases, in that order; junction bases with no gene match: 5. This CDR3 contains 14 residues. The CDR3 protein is CASSLESSGGEQFF. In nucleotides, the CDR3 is TGCGCCAGCAGCTTGGAATCCAGCGGGGGTGAGCAGTTCTTC.

The chain's CDR3 is CASGLGQPNTEAFF. CDR3 nucleotide sequence: TGTGCTAGTGGTTTGGGACAGCCTAACACTGAAGCTTTCTTT. The rearrangement links TRBV12-5 to TRBJ1-1; possibly TRBD1 for D (5 bases). The CDR3 has 14 amino acids. Germline loops: CDR1 LGHNT, CDR2 FRNRAP. Trimming shortened V by 1 base and J by 2 bases, and 8 bases separated the two germline ends.

CDR3 residues: CASSVGEDTQYF. DNA of the CDR3: TGTGCCAGCAGCGTAGGGGAGGATACGCAGTATTTT. The rearrangement joins TRBV9 to TRBJ2-3, with D possibly being TRBD2 (5 bases). Trimming shortened V by 0 bases and J by 6 bases, and 5 bases separated the two germline ends. Looked up from germline, CDR1 is SGDLS and CDR2 is YYNGEE. The length of the CDR3 is 12 residues. Filled out from reference TRBV9 and TRBJ2-3, the complete variable domain reads DSGVTQTPKHLITATGQRVTLRCSPRSGDLSVYWYQQSLDQGLQFLIQYYNGEERAKGNILERFSAQQFPDLHSELNLSSLELGDSALYFCASSVGEDTQYFGPGTRLTVL.